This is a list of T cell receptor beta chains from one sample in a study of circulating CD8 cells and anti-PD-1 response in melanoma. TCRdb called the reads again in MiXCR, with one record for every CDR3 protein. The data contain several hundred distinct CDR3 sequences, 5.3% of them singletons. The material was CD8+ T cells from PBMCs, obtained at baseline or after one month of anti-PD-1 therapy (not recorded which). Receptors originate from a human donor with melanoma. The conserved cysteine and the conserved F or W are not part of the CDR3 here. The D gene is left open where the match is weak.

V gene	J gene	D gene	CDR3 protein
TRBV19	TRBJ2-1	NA	ASSPGTPSNNEQF
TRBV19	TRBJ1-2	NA	ASSIRRGYT
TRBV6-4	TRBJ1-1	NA	ASSDNWGTEAF
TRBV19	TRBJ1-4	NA	ASSPGTSTNEKLF
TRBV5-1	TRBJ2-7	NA	ASSTYGTPYEQY
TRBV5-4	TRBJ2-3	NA	ASSSTGDTQY
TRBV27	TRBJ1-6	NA	ASSLASGTVGSPLH
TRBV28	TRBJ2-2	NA	ASSLLHRAGELF
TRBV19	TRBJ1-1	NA	ASKGWNTEAF
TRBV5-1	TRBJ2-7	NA	ASSPRGGTYEQY
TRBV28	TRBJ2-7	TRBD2	ASSLTQRGDHEQY